This T cell receptor beta chain was obtained from a study of T cells in Graves' hyperthyroidism and ophthalmopathy. It was RNA transcripts that yielded the amplified TCR beta CDR3 regions. In the first-round RT-PCR of the TCR CDR3, the HTBI primer set was used. TCRdb reprocessed the multiplex PCR reads with MiXCR, giving one entry per CDR3 protein. The repertoire holds some 500,000 distinct CDR3 sequences, with 14% as singletons. Sequences were obtained from blood. The sequence was collected from a woman between 18 and 30 years old with Graves' hyperthyroidism.

This CDR3 is CASSDRSRDSQETQYF. The CDR3 DNA reads as TGTGCCAGCAGCGATCGCTCCCGGGACAGTCAAGAGACCCAGTACTTC. This sequence joins TRBV11-2 and TRBJ2-5, with 7 bases lining up with TRBD1. V shed 5 bases, J shed 2 bases, and the junction held 11 bases outside the gene matches. The CDR3 is 16 amino acids. The V gene's germline CDR1 is SGHAT and CDR2 FQNNGV.